The clone carrying this TCR beta chain was detected a few times. Its antigen is as yet unknown. The source of the sample is a study of T cells in localized non-small cell lung cancer. Using immunoSEQ multiplex PCR, the repertoire was profiled, and TCRdb retains in-frame clones only, with some absent. The repertoire holds under 65,000 clones, with around 90% as singletons. The CDR3 consists of 18 residues. Per germline, CDR1 SGHRS and CDR2 YFSETQ. With 4 bases clipped from V and 6 bases from J, the junction kept 19 bases outside the gene matches. Broader study findings: T cell clonality was highest in uninvolved adjacent lung, above tumor. Longer overall survival associated with higher blood T cell density; shorter survival with higher adjacent-lung clonality.

The sequenced sample was peripheral blood, obtained before any cancer treatment. The sequence was obtained from a man aged 35 to 70 with stage I squamous cell lung carcinoma. The V and J genes are TRBV5-1 and TRBJ2-4, with TRBD2 identical over 7 bases. CDR3 residues: CASSLAEIAGAQGNIQYF. As DNA, the CDR3 is TGCGCCAGCAGCCTGGCCGAGATTGCGGGAGCTCAGGGAAACATTCAGTACTTC. The full variable domain, rest sourced from reference TRBV5-1 and TRBJ2-4, is KAGVTQTPRYLIKTRGQQVTLSCSPISGHRSVSWYQQTPGQGLQFLFEYFSETQRNKGNFPGRFSGRQFSNSRSEMNVSTLELGDSALYLCASSLAEIAGAQGNIQYFGAGTRLSVL.